This paragraph reports one TCR beta chain. Its cognate antigen is unknown. The data are from a study of cytomegalovirus exposure and HLA in healthy donors. Findings of the study overall: Altogether, 170 or so TCR beta chains were recorded as cytomegalovirus-associated. In vitro assays verified that a few CMV-associated chains recognized CMV antigens specifically.

This table comes from immunoSEQ multiplex PCR, and its TCRdb copy is limited to in-frame clones, with some not included. In the table there are over 150,000 clones, 70% to 90% of which are singletons. This sequence originates from a human donor in good health. What was sequenced was PBMCs.

The CDR3, as DNA: TGCGCCAGCACTCCACTAGCGGGGGCCAACAATGAGCAGTTCTTC. This encodes CASTPLAGANNEQFF. The chain recombines TRBV5-1 with TRBJ2-1; 11 bases are shared with TRBD2. This CDR3 has 15 residues. Germline CDR1 SGHRS, CDR2 YFSETQ. J lost 5 bases, V lost 6 bases, and 7 bases had no gene match.